These 15 T cell receptor beta chains were all obtained from the same sample, sequenced in a study of blood T cell repertoires in COVID-19. Libraries were prepared by immunoSEQ multiplex PCR; TCRdb keeps only in-frame clonotypes and omits some of them. The sample has around 220,000 clones, about 85% seen once; the top ten hold about 6.9%. The sequencing input was PBMCs or T cells enriched from blood (not recorded which). The source is a woman in her twenties or thirties with acute COVID-19.

This clone was detected many times. V and J are TRBV7-2 and TRBJ2-1; D may be TRBD1 (5 bases). The germline V and J ends were trimmed by 3 bases and 6 bases, with 9 bases remaining between them. Germline-derived CDR1 and CDR2 are SGHTA and FQGNSA. This CDR3 spans 13 amino acids. The CDR3 sequence is CASSLDKANEQFF. The CDR3 nucleotides are TGTGCCAGCAGCTTGGACAAAGCCAATGAGCAGTTCTTC.

The rearrangement joins TRBV18 to TRBJ2-7; D perhaps matches TRBD2 (5 bases). Germline values: CDR1 KGHSH, CDR2 LQKENI. Trimming cost V 1 base and J 7 bases, with 14 bases left between them. The length of the CDR3 is 14 residues. The chain's CDR3 is CASSPLSGIGEQYF. The CDR3 DNA sequence: TGTGCCAGCTCACCACTATCCGGGATAGGAGAGCAGTACTTC.

The V and J genes are TRBV7-6 and TRBJ1-1; D is undetermined. The germline CDR1 and CDR2 sequences are SGHVS and FNYEAQ. V lost 4 bases, J lost 3 bases, and 15 bases lay in between. The CDR3 length is 15 residues. The CDR3 loop reads CASSSGRTRDTEAFF. The DNA of the CDR3 is TGTGCCAGCAGCTCTGGACGAACGAGGGACACTGAAGCTTTCTTT.

The chain couples TRBV28 to TRBJ2-7, with TRBD1 matching 7 bases. The CDR3 extends over 14 amino acids. CDR1 and CDR2 (germline): MDHEN, SYDVKM. With V trimmed by 6 bases and J by 2 bases, 7 bases remained unmatched. The CDR3 DNA reads as TGTGCCAGCAGAAGTACAGGGGTCCCCTACGAGCAGTACTTC. This encodes CASRSTGVPYEQYF.

The chain couples TRBV10-3 to TRBJ2-3; TRBD2 agrees at 8 bases. Trimming cost V 5 bases and J 0 bases; bases outside gene matches: 4. The CDR3 has 15 residues. Germline CDR1 is ENHRY and CDR2 is SYGVKD. The CDR3 bases are TGTGCCATCAGTAAAACTAGCGGCAGCACAGATACGCAGTATTTT. Its translation: CAISKTSGSTDTQYF.

The V and J genes are TRBV19 and TRBJ2-3, with D perhaps matching TRBD1 (5 bases). CDR1 and CDR2 (germline): LNHDA, SQIVND (reference sequence). V was pared by 2 bases and J by 4 bases, with 7 bases between. The CDR3 spans 13 residues. This CDR3 is CASSITGPDTQYF. CDR3 DNA: TGTGCCAGTAGTATAACAGGACCAGATACGCAGTATTTT.

This clone was counted only a few times. This sequence joins TRBV4-1 and TRBJ2-1, with 8 bases fitting TRBD1. Germline CDR1 MGHRA, CDR2 YSYEKL. V trimming: 1 base; J trimming: 8 bases; junction bases outside the gene matches: 10. The CDR3 extends over 16 amino acids. The CDR3 DNA reads as TGCGCCAGCAGCCAAGGGACGGCAGACAGGGGCGATGAGCAGTTCTTC. Protein: CASSQGTADRGDEQFF.

This chain uses TRBV5-6 with TRBJ1-6, with D perhaps TRBD1 (5 bases). CDR3 length: 17 residues. Trimming took off 0 bases at V and 3 bases at J, with 13 bases between the two ends. Per the germline V gene, CDR1 is SGHDT and CDR2 is YYEEEE. The CDR3: CASSLGGRASYNSPLHF. Here the CDR3 DNA reads TGTGCCAGCAGCTTGGGTGGCAGGGCTAGCTATAATTCACCCCTCCACTTT.

In its sample, this clone was seen once. The V and J genes are TRBV23-1 and TRBJ2-3, with D maybe TRBD1 (5 bases). TRBV23-1 is an ORF for which the function is uncertain. V lost 4 bases to trimming and J lost 1 base, with 12 bases between them. This CDR3 comprises 15 residues. The CDR3 reads CASSRQGPGTDTQYF. As DNA, the CDR3 is TGCGCCAGCAGTCGTCAGGGTCCCGGCACAGATACGCAGTATTTT.

The chain joins TRBV3-1 (or the pseudogene TRBV3-2) to TRBJ2-2, with 12 bases fitting TRBD2. CDR1 and CDR2 from the germline V gene are LGHDT and YNNKEL (reference sequence). Trimming cost V 4 bases and J 5 bases; bases outside gene matches: 2. The CDR3 covers 15 residues. CDR3 DNA sequence: TGTGCCAGCAGCCCGACTAGCGGGAGTACCGGGGAGCTGTTTTTT. Translating it yields CASSPTSGSTGELFF.

The CDR3 region is CASSLKGLPRKTQYF. The CDR3 bases are TGTGCCAGCAGTTTAAAAGGACTGCCTCGAAAGACCCAGTACTTC. The chain recombines TRBV28 with TRBJ2-5; tentative D call: TRBD2 (5 bases). From germline, CDR1 is MDHEN and CDR2 SYDVKM. V lost 2 bases to trimming and J lost 6 bases, with 16 bases between them. This CDR3 is built from 15 residues. The full variable domain, in which reference TRBV28 and TRBJ2-5 provide the parts outside the CDR3, is DVKVTQSSRYLVKRTGEKVFLECVQDMDHENMFWYRQDPGLGLRLIYFSYDVKMKEKGDIPEGYSVSREKKERFSLILESASTNQTSMYLCASSLKGLPRKTQYFGPGTRLLVL.

The V call is TRBV28, the J call TRBJ2-1; TRBD2 aligns across 13 bases. Germline CDR1 is MDHEN and CDR2 is SYDVKM. Losses at the gene ends were 6 bases for V and 4 bases for J; bases not matched to a gene: 9. The CDR3 contains 17 residues. This chain's CDR3 is CASRSTSGRAGYNEQFF. DNA for the CDR3: TGTGCCAGCAGGTCCACTAGCGGGAGGGCCGGTTACAATGAGCAGTTCTTC.

This clone was seen a few times. The CDR3 loop reads CASSGTGGFTRDEQYF. As DNA, the CDR3 is TGTGCCAGCAGCGGAACAGGGGGCTTTACTAGGGATGAGCAGTACTTC. The chain recombines TRBV2 with TRBJ2-7; TRBD1 agrees at 9 bases. The germline V gene has CDR1 SNHLY and CDR2 FYNNEI. This CDR3 region has 16 residues. Trimming at V came to 6 bases and at J to 7 bases, leaving 16 bases not matched to a gene.

The J gene is TRBJ1-2, the V gene TRBV7-8; D call uncertain. The CDR3 totals 13 residues. Germline-derived CDR1 and CDR2 are SGHVS and FQNEAQ. Trimming took 6 bases from V and 4 from J, leaving 12 bases between them. CDR3 sequence: CASRDDTAYGYTF. CDR3 in DNA: TGTGCCAGCAGAGACGACACAGCCTATGGCTACACCTTC.

This clone turned up a few times. The V call is TRBV18, the J call TRBJ1-1, with D unclear. The V end was cut by 1 base, the J end by 4 bases, with 4 bases between. This CDR3 comprises 12 residues. Germline CDR1 and CDR2: KGHSH and LQKENI. The chain's CDR3 is CASSPLRTEAFF. In DNA form, the CDR3 reads TGTGCCAGCTCACCACTCCGCACTGAAGCTTTCTTT.